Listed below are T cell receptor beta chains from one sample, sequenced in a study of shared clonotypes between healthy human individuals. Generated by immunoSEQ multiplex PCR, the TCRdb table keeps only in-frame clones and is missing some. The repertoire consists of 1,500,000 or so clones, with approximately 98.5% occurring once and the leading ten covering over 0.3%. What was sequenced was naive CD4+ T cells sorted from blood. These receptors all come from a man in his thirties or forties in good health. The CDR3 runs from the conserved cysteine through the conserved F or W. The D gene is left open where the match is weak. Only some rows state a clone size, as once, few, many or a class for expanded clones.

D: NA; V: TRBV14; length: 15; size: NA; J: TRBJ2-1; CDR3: CASSQALRWYGEQFF; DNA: TGTGCCAGCAGCCAAGCCCTTCGGTGGTACGGTGAGCAGTTCTTC
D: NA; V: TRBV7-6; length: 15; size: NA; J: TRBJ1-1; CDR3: CASSPFAGANTEAFF; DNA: TGTGCCAGCAGCCCCTTCGCTGGAGCCAACACTGAAGCTTTCTTT
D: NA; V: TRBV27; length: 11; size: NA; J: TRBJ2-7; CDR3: CASSSFHEQYF; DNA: TGTGCCAGCAGTTCCTTTCACGAGCAGTACTTC
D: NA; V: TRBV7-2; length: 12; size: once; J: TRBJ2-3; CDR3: CASSSRPPPQYF; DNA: TGTGCCAGCAGCTCGCGCCCCCCCCCGCAGTATTTT
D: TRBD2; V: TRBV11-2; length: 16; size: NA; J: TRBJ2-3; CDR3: CASSLGSGMGTDTQYF; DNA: TGTGCCAGCAGCTTAGGAAGCGGGATGGGCACAGATACGCAGTATTTT
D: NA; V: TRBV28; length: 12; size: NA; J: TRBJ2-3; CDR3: CASSFRGGTQYF; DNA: TGTGCCAGCAGTTTCAGGGGAGGTACGCAGTATTTT
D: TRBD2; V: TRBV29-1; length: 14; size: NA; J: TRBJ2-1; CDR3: CSVVWLAVNNEQFF; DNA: TGCAGCGTTGTGTGGCTAGCGGTCAACAATGAGCAGTTCTTC
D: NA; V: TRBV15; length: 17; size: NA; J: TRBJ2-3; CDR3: CATSRDILVTHTDTQYF; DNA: TGTGCCACCAGCAGAGATATTTTAGTAACACACACAGATACGCAGTATTTT
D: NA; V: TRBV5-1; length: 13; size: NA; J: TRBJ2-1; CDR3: CASSRPDYNEQFF; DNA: TGCGCCAGCAGTCGACCCGATTACAATGAGCAGTTCTTC
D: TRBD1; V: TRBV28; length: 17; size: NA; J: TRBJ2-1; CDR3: CASSKRAPGTGGNEQFF; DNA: TGTGCCAGCAGTAAGCGGGCCCCCGGGACAGGGGGCAATGAGCAGTTCTTC
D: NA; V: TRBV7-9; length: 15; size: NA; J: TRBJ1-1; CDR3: CASSSVNLVDTEAFF; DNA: TGTGCCAGCAGCTCAGTAAATCTGGTCGACACTGAAGCTTTCTTT
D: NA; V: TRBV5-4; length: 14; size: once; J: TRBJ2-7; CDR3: CASRDTIPPYEQYF; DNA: TGTGCCAGCCGGGACACAATCCCACCCTACGAGCAGTACTTC
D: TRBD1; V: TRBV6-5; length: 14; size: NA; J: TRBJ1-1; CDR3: CASRYRGGSTEAFF; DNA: TGTGCCAGCAGGTACAGGGGCGGAAGCACTGAAGCTTTCTTT
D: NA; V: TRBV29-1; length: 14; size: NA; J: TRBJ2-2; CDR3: CSVGRVANTGELFF; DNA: TGCAGCGTTGGGAGAGTGGCCAACACCGGGGAGCTGTTTTTT
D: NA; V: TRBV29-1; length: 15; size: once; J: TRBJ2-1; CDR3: CSVVPMTHSYNEQFF; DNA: TGCAGCGTTGTCCCTATGACCCACTCCTACAATGAGCAGTTCTTC
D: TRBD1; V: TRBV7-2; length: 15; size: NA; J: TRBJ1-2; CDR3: CASSLGTGHRYGYTF; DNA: TGTGCCAGCAGCCTAGGGACAGGGCACCGCTATGGCTACACCTTC
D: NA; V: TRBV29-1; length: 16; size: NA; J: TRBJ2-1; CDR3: CSVEDKYRASYNEQFF; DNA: TGCAGCGTTGAAGATAAATACAGGGCCTCCTACAATGAGCAGTTCTTC
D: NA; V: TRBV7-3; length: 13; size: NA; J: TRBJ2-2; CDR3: CASSSTSTGELFF; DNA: TGTGCCAGCAGCTCGACATCCACCGGGGAGCTGTTTTTT
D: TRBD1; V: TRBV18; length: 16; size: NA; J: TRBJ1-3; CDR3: CASSQGQGRTGNTIYF; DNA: TGTGCCAGCTCACAGGGACAGGGAAGGACTGGAAACACCATATATTTT
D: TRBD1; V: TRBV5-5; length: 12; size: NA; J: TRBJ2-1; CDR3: CASSLLGQGSIF; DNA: TGTGCCAGCAGCTTGCTGGGACAGGGATCGATCTTC
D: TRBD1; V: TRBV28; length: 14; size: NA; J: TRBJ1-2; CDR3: CASSSLDRLKGYTF; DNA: TGTGCCAGCAGTTCTTTGGACAGGCTCAAGGGCTACACCTTC
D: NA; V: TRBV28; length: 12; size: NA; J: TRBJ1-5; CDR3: CASRDTGQPQHF; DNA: TGTGCCAGCAGGGACACGGGGCAGCCCCAGCATTTT
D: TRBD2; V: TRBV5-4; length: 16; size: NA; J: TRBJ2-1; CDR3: CASSRAGGRTYNEQFF; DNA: TGTGCCAGCAGCCGGGCAGGCGGGAGGACCTACAATGAGCAGTTCTTC
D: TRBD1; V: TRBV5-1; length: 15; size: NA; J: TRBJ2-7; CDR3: CASSLGTGGRYEQYF; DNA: TGCGCCAGCAGCTTGGGGACAGGGGGCCGGTACGAGCAGTACTTC
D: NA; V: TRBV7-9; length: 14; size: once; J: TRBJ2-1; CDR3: CASSSQGSSNEQFF; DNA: TGTGCCAGCAGCTCACAGGGCTCCTCCAATGAGCAGTTCTTC
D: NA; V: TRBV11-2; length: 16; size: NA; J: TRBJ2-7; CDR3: CASSLFSARGSYEQYF; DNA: TGTGCCAGCAGCTTATTCTCCGCCCGGGGCTCCTACGAGCAGTACTTC
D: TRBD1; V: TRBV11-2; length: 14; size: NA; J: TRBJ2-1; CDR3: CASSKRTGVGNAFF; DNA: TGTGCCAGCAGCAAGCGGACAGGGGTGGGTAATGCGTTCTTC
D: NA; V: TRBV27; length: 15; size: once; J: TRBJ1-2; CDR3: CASSLQGLANYGYTF; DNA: TGTGCCAGCAGTTTACAAGGACTCGCTAACTATGGCTACACCTTC
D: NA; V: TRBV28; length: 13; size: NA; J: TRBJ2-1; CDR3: CASAPGGRNEQFF; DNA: TGTGCCAGCGCCCCTGGGGGAAGGAATGAGCAGTTCTTC
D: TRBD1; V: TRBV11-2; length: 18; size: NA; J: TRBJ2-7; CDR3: CASSSIRLGQGISYEQYF; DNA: TGTGCCAGCAGCTCAATCCGACTGGGACAGGGGATAAGCTACGAGCAGTACTTC
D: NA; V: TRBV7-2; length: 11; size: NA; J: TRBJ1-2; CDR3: CASSPGYGYTF; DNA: TGTGCCAGCAGCCCCGGCTATGGCTACACCTTC
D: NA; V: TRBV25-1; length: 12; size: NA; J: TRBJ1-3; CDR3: CASMTSGNTIYF; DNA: TGTGCCAGCATGACAAGCGGAAACACCATATATTTT
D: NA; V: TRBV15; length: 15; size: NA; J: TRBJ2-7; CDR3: CATSKDSGSSYEQYF; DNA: TGTGCCACCAGTAAAGACAGTGGAAGCTCCTACGAGCAGTACTTC
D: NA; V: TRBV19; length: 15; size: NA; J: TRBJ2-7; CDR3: CASGTIGGRGVEQYF; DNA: TGTGCCAGTGGAACCATTGGGGGGAGAGGGGTCGAGCAGTACTTC
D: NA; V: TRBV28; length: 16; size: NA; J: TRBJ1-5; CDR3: CASSYQTGSFNQPQHF; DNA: TGTGCCAGCAGTTACCAGACAGGCTCTTTCAATCAGCCCCAGCATTTT
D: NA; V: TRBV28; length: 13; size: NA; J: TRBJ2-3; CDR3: CASSPSGLDTQYF; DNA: TGTGCCAGCAGCCCGTCGGGTCTTGATACGCAGTATTTT
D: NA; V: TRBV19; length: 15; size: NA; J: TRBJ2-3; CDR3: CASSMMGPSTDTQYF; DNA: TGTGCCAGTAGTATGATGGGGCCGAGCACAGATACGCAGTATTTT
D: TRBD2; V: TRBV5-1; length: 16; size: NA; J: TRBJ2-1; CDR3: CASSTGLAGAGGEQFF; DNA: TGCGCCAGCAGCACGGGACTAGCGGGAGCAGGGGGTGAGCAGTTCTTC
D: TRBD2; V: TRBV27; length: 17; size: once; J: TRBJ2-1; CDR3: CASSSPTGTRMSNEQFF; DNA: TGTGCCAGCAGTTCACCCACCGGGACTAGGATGAGCAATGAGCAGTTCTTC
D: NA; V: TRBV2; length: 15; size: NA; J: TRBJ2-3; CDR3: CASSVGHAISDTQYF; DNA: TGTGCCAGCAGCGTTGGCCACGCGATATCAGATACGCAGTATTTT
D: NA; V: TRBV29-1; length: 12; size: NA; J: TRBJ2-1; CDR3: CSVTGTYNEQFF; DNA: TGCAGCGTCACAGGGACCTACAATGAGCAGTTCTTC
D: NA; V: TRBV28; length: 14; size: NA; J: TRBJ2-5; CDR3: CASSLGPGLETQYF; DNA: TGTGCCAGCAGTTTAGGTCCAGGGCTGGAGACCCAGTACTTC
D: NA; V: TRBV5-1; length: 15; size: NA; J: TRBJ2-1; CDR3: CASSSLRTTHNEQFF; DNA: TGCGCCAGCAGCTCACTACGGACTACCCACAATGAGCAGTTCTTC
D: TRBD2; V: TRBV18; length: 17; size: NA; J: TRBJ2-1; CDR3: CASSPTGGTSGGYEQFF; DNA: TGTGCCAGCTCACCGACAGGGGGGACTAGCGGGGGCTATGAGCAGTTCTTC
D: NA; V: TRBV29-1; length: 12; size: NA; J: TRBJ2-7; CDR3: CSGGQANYEQYF; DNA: TGCAGCGGAGGTCAGGCGAACTACGAGCAGTACTTC
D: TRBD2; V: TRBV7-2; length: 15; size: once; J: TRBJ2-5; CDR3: CASSLSGTMRETQYF; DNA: TGTGCCAGCAGCTTAAGCGGGACGATGAGGGAGACCCAGTACTTC
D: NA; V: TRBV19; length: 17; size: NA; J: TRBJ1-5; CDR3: CASTSPPGQRINQPQHF; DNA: TGTGCCAGTACCTCCCCCCCAGGACAGAGGATTAATCAGCCCCAGCATTTT
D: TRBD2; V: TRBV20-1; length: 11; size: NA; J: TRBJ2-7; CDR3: CSAREFYEQYF; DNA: TGCAGTGCGCGGGAGTTCTACGAGCAGTACTTC
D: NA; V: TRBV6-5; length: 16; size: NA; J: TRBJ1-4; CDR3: CASSYSGTSTNEKLFF; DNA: TGTGCCAGCAGTTACTCCGGGACATCAACTAATGAAAAACTGTTTTTT
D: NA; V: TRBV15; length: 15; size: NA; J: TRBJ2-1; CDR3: CATSRVSSSYNEQFF; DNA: TGTGCCACCAGCAGAGTTAGTAGTTCCTACAATGAGCAGTTCTTC
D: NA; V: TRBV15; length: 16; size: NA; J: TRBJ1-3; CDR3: CATSRVGAQPGNTIYF; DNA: TGTGCCACCAGCAGAGTGGGTGCCCAGCCTGGAAACACCATATATTTT